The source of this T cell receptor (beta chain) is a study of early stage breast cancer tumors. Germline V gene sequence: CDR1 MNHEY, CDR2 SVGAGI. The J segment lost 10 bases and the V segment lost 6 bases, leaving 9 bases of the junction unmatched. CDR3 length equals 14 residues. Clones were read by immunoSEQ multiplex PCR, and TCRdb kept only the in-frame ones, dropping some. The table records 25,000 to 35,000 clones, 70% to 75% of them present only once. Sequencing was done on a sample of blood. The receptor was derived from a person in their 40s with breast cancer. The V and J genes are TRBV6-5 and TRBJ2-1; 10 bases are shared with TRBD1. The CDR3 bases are TGTGCCAGCAGCCGGGACAGGGGTGTTCACGAGCAGTTCTTC. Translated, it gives CASSRDRGVHEQFF.